These 10 T cell receptor beta chains originate from one sample sequenced in a study of post-analysis software for immune sequencing data. Every TCR beta cDNA library bore unique molecular identifiers. TCRdb independently ran MiXCR on the PCR reads; one entry per CDR3 protein. The table records roughly 410,000 distinct CDR3 sequences, roughly 36% of them present only once. These receptors are not linked to any known antigen. Findings and caveats of the study: Elevated frequency relative to controls characterized several TRBV segments in patients, TRBV5-6, TRBV5-1 and TRBV20-1 among them.

The specimen was blood. The receptor source for this set is a girl aged 5 to 17 with multiple sclerosis.

The chain has TRBV7-2 and TRBJ1-1; weak D call: TRBD1 (5 bases). Germline values: CDR1 SGHTA, CDR2 FQGNSA. The V gene lost 4 bases and the J gene lost 1 base, with 13 bases spanning the gap. This CDR3 comprises 15 residues. The CDR3 loop reads CASSSRGGENTEAFF. The CDR3 DNA sequence: TGTGCCAGCAGCTCACGGGGGGGGGAGAACACTGAAGCTTTCTTT.

This sequence joins TRBV5-6 and TRBJ1-1; tentatively, D is TRBD1 (5 bases). This CDR3 region has 13 residues. Germline V gene data show CDR1 as SGHDT and CDR2 as YYEEEE. V shed 0 bases and J shed 6 bases, with 9 bases lying between them. CDR3 sequence reads: CASSLGWGPEAFF. The CDR3 DNA is TGTGCCAGCAGCTTGGGGTGGGGACCTGAAGCTTTCTTT. Supplemented by reference TRBV5-6 and TRBJ1-1, the full variable domain reads DAGVTQSPTHLIKTRGQQVTLRCSPKSGHDTVSWYQQALGQGPQFIFQYYEEEERQRGNFPDRFSGHQFPNYSSELNVNALLLGDSALYLCASSLGWGPEAFFGQGTRLTVV.

The J gene is TRBJ2-5, the V gene TRBV5-1; D gene unclear. The better agreement between TRBJ2-7 and the DNA end casts doubt on the J call. The CDR3 has 13 amino acids. Germline-derived CDR1 and CDR2 are SGHRS and YFSETQ. CDR3 DNA: TGCGCCAGCAGCTTGGTCTCTGAGAGCGAGCAGTACTTC. It codes for CASSLVSESEQYF.

The chain combines TRBV7-9 with TRBJ1-6; D unresolved. This CDR3 contains 12 residues. The V gene's germline CDR1 is SEHNR and CDR2 FQNEAQ (reference sequence). Trimming cost V 5 bases and J 7 bases, with 6 bases left between them. CDR3 nucleotides: TGTGCCAGCAGCGCCGAAAATTCACCCCTCCACTTT. This codes for CASSAENSPLHF.

This clonotype turned up a few times. This rearrangement joins TRBV10-3 to TRBJ2-1, with TRBD2 identical over 11 bases. The germline gives CDR1 ENHRY, CDR2 SYGVKD. The CDR3 covers 16 residues. J lost 3 bases, V lost 6 bases, and 7 bases had no gene match. CDR3 bases: TGTGCCATCAGACCGACTAGCGGGGCTGACTACAATGAGCAGTTCTTC. Translated: CAIRPTSGADYNEQFF.

The chain couples TRBV6-6 to TRBJ2-1; 9 nucleotides agree with TRBD1. CDR3 length equals 15 residues. CDR1 and CDR2 (germline): MNHNY, SVGAGI (reference sequence). Trimming removed 7 bases from V and 2 bases from J; junction bases left unmatched: 6. The CDR3 sequence: CASNWRTGAYNEQFF. In nucleotides, the CDR3 is TGTGCCAGCAACTGGAGGACAGGGGCCTACAATGAGCAGTTCTTC.

The chain uses TRBV7-2 and TRBJ1-2, with a tentative D call TRBD1 (5 bases). The length of the CDR3 is 13 residues. Trimming left V 3 bases short and J 4 bases short, with 9 bases between. Germline values: CDR1 SGHTA, CDR2 FQGNSA. The CDR3 bases are TGTGCCAGCAGCTTGCTCGGGGGCTATGGCTACACCTTC. Translation: CASSLLGGYGYTF.

The chain recombines TRBV12-3 or TRBV12-4 with TRBJ2-4; the D call may be TRBD1 or TRBD2 (6 bases each). There are 15 residues in the CDR3. V was clipped by 1 base and J by 11 bases, with 18 bases between them. CDR3: CASSLVGPRGDVQYF. In DNA, the CDR3 is TGTGCCAGCAGTTTAGTTGGACCGAGGGGGGACGTTCAGTACTTC.

This clonotype showed up just a few times. The chain recombines TRBV5-1 with TRBJ2-7, with 9 bases aligning to TRBD1. CDR1 SGHRS and CDR2 YFSETQ come from the germline V gene. The CDR3 sequence is 15 residues long. V was clipped by 4 bases and J by 0 bases; unmatched bases: 5. CDR3 DNA sequence: TGCGCCAGCAGCATAACAGGGGGCGACTCCTACGAGCAGTACTTC. Translation gives CASSITGGDSYEQYF.

This clonotype occurred many times. The chain combines TRBV12-3 or TRBV12-4 with TRBJ1-2; no definite D call. The CDR3 extends over 12 amino acids. The V end was cut by 3 bases, the J end by 2 bases, with 4 bases between. In nucleotides, the CDR3 is TGTGCCAGCAGTTTCCGGAACTATGGCTACACCTTC. Translation gives CASSFRNYGYTF.